The clone carrying this T cell receptor (beta chain) has more than one count but fewer than ten. Its antigen is not identified. Using a J-beta primer mix together with a sample-barcoded 5' primer, a second PCR was run for roughly 6 to 12 cycles. TCRdb re-called the 5' RACE reads through MiXCR, storing one row per CDR3 protein. The sample carries about 800,000 distinct CDR3 sequences, roughly 25% recorded once. These data are taken from a study of blood T cells in healthy people across ages. Study results and limitations: The study found TCR beta diversity correlated strongly with naive T cell percentage.

These data were also reused for a study on T cells of mothers and their children.

Sequenced: blood. This sequence originates from a boy aged 5 to 17 in good health.

The CDR3 DNA is TGCAGTGCTAGAGATCAGCTGGGCCCCATGAACACTGAAGCTTTCTTT. This encodes CSARDQLGPMNTEAFF. This sequence joins TRBV20-1 and TRBJ1-1; D ambiguous. The V and J ends lost 0 bases and 0 bases respectively, with 14 bases between them. CDR1 DFQATT and CDR2 SNEGSKA come from the germline V gene (reference sequence). CDR3 length: 16 residues.